One TCR beta chain is described in this entry. The antigen is not known. Sequencing used immunoSEQ multiplex PCR; TCRdb keeps in-frame clones, though not all of them. The table includes 380,000 or so clones, under 90% detected once. The sample comes from a study of Ad26.COV2.S vaccination and SARS-CoV-2 variants. Across the study: Ad26.COV2.S shots went into the muscle once or twice, 56 days apart. Study outcomes and limitations: Spike-specific TCR breadth was greater after Ad26.COV2.S than placebo. TCR breadth and depth estimates may have understated total T cell responses.

Described treatment: around 19 received Ad26.COV2.S at low or high dose, single or two shots; about 5 received placebo; per-sample allocation not given. All samples were drawn on day 63, counting from the first vaccine or placebo injection. The length of the CDR3 is 15 residues. The V end was cut by 4 bases, the J end by 1 base, with 13 bases between. Per germline, CDR1 LGHNA and CDR2 YSLEER. This chain joins TRBV4-3 and TRBJ1-1; D might be TRBD1 (5 bases). The sequence came from a person aged 18-65 years who received the Ad26.COV2.S COVID-19 vaccine or a placebo. This sample comprised peripheral blood, obtained in a trial of Ad26.COV2.S vaccine versus placebo. CDR3: CASSPLRGGNTEAFF. In nucleotides, the CDR3 is TGCGCCAGCAGCCCCCTAAGGGGAGGGAACACTGAAGCTTTCTTT.